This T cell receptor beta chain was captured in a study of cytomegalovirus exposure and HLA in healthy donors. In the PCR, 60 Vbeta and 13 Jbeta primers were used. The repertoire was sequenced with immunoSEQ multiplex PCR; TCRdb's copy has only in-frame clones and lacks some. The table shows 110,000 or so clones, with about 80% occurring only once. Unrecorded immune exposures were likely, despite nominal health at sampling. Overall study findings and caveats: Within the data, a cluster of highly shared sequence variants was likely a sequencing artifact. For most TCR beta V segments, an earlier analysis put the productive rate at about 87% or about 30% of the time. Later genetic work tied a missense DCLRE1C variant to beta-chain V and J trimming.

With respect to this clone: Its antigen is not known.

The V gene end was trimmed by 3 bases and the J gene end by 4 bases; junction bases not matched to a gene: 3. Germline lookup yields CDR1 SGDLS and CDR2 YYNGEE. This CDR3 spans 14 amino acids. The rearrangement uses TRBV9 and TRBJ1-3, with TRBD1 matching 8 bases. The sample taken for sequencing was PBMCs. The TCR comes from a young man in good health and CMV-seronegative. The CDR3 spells CASSADRDGNTIYF. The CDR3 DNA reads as TGTGCCAGCAGCGCGGACAGGGACGGAAACACCATATATTTT.